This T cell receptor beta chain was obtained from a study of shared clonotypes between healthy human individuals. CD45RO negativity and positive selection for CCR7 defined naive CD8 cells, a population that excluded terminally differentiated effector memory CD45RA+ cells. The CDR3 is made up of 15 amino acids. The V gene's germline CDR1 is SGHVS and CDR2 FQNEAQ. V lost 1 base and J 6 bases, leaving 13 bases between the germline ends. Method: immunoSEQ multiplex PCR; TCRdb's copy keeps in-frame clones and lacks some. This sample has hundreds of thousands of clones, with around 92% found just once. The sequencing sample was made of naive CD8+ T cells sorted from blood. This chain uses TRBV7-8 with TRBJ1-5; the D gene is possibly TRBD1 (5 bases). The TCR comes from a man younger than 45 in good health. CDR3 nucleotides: TGTGCCAGCAGCTTAGGGGCGGGGGGGATTCAGCCCCAGCATTTT. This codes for CASSLGAGGIQPQHF. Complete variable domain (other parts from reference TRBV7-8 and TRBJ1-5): GAGVSQSPRYKVAKRGQDVALRCDPISGHVSLFWYQQALGQGPEFLTYFQNEAQLDKSGLPSDRFFAERPEGSVSTLKIQRTQQEDSAVYLCASSLGAGGIQPQHFGDGTRLSIL.